The clone carrying this T cell receptor (beta chain) showed up just a few times. Antigen unknown. This record comes from a study of T-cell reconstitution after alpha-beta-depleted transplantation in children. The study's findings and limits: Reportedly, alpha-beta T cells present about two months post-transplant originated from several hundred expanded clones of graft origin. Some patients' high day-60 TCRbeta diversity was attributed to recipient cells surviving conditioning. It was newly produced T cells that mostly accounted for T-cell counts and diversity one year after transplant.

The authors prepared the TCRbeta library with unique molecular identifiers. TCRdb itself ran the PCR reads through MiXCR, one entry per CDR3 protein. The sample holds about 590,000 distinct CDR3 sequences, under 15% seen once. The length of the CDR3 is 14 residues. Trimming took 6 bases from V and 1 from J; bases not matched to a gene: 5. CDR1 is MDHEN and CDR2 is SYDVKM in the germline V gene. Source: PBMCs, mostly from graft donor cells, taken 360 days after TCRalphabeta/CD19-depleted stem cell transplant. The chain carries TRBV28 and TRBJ2-7; the match to TRBD1 covers 8 bases. The TCR comes from a male patient between 5 and 17 years old who had a stem cell transplant for acute myeloid leukemia, so the T cells may come from the graft donor. CDR3 residues: CASSRTGWSYEQYF. Written as DNA, the CDR3 is TGTGCCAGCAGCAGGACAGGGTGGTCCTACGAGCAGTACTTC.